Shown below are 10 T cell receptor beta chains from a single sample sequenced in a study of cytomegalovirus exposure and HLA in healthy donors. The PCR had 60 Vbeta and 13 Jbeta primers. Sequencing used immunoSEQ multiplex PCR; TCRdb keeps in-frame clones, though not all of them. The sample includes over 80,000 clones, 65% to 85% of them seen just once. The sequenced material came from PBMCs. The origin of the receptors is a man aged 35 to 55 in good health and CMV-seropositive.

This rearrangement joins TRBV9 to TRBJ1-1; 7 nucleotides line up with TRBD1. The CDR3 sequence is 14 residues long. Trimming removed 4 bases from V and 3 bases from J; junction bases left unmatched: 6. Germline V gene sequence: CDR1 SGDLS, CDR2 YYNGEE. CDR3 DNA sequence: TGTGCCAGCAGCCTTTCCGACAGGGACACTGAAGCTTTCTTT. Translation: CASSLSDRDTEAFF.

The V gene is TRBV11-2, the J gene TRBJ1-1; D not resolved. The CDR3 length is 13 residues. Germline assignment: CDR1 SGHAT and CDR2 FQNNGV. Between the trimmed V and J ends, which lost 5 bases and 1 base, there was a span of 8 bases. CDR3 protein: CASSRRGNTEAFF. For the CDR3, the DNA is TGTGCCAGCAGCCGTAGAGGGAACACTGAAGCTTTCTTT.

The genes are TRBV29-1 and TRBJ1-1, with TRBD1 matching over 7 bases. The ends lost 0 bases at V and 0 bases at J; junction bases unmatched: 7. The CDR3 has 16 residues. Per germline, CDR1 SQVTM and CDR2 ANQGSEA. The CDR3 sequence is CSVEDRQGIMNTEAFF. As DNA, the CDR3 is TGCAGCGTTGAAGATCGACAGGGAATTATGAACACTGAAGCTTTCTTT.

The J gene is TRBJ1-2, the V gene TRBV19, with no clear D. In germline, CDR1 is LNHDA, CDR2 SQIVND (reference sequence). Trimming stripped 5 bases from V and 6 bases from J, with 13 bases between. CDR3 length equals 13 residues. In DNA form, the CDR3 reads TGTGCCAGTAGTTTGACAATTCCGAATGGCTACACCTTC. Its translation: CASSLTIPNGYTF.

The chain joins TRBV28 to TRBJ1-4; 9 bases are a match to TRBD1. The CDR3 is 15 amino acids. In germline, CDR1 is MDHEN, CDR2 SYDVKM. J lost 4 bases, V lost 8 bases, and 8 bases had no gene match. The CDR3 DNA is TGTGCCAGCGAGAGGACAGGGGATATTAATGAAAAACTGTTTTTT. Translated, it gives CASERTGDINEKLFF.

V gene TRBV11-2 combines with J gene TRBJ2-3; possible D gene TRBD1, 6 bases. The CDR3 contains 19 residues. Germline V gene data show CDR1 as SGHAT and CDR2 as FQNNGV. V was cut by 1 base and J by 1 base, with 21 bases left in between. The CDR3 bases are TGTGCCAGCAGCTTAGGTCGCTCCGTACAGGGTCCCCGCACAGATACGCAGTATTTT. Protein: CASSLGRSVQGPRTDTQYF.

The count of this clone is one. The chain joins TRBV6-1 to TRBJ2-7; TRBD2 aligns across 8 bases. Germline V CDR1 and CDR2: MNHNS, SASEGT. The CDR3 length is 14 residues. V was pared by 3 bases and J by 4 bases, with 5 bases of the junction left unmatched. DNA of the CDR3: TGTGCCAGCAGTGACACAGCGGGAGCGTACGAGCAGTACTTC. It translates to CASSDTAGAYEQYF.

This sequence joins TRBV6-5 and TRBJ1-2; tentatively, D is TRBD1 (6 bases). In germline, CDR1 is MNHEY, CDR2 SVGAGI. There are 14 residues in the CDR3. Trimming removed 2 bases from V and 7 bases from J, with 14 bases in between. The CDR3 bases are TGTGCCAGCAGTTACCGGGACCGAGGGGGTGGCTACACCTTC. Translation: CASSYRDRGGGYTF.

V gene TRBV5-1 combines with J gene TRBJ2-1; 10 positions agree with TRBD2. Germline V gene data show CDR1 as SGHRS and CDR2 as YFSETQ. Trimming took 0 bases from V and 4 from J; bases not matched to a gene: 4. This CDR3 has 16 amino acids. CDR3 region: CASSLDTSGAYNEQFF. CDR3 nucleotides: TGCGCCAGCAGCTTGGATACTAGCGGGGCGTACAATGAGCAGTTCTTC.

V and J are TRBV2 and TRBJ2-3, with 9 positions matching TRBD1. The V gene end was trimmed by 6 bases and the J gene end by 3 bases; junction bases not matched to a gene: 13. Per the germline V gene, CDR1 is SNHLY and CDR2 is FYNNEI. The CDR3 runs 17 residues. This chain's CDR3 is CASSEGQGVRETDTQYF. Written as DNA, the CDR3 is TGTGCCAGCAGCGAGGGACAGGGAGTTAGAGAGACAGATACGCAGTATTTT.